This record covers a single T cell receptor (beta chain). Its target is unknown. The PCR made use of 60 Vbeta and 13 Jbeta primers. Sequenced by immunoSEQ multiplex PCR; TCRdb stores in-frame clones only, minus some. Here the sample table reports about 210,000 clones. Germline CDR1 and CDR2: GTSNPN and SVGIG (reference sequence). V was trimmed by 2 bases and J by 9 bases, leaving 11 bases between them. This CDR3 comprises 12 residues. The data stem from a study of cytomegalovirus exposure and HLA in healthy donors. Background on the study: Earlier work reported about 110 million unique TCR beta sequences from approximately 180 million T cells.

Study-level findings and limits: Associated with HLA alleles at 0.05 false discovery rate in a later analysis were some 18,000 TCR beta sequences.

The gene calls are TRBV30 and TRBJ2-4, with D perhaps matching TRBD1 (6 bases). The sample consisted of PBMCs. This clonotype was obtained from a woman aged 25 to 39 in good health and CMV-seropositive. The CDR3 region is CAWSLGAGIQYF. The CDR3, as DNA: TGTGCCTGGAGTCTGGGGGCGGGCATTCAGTACTTC.